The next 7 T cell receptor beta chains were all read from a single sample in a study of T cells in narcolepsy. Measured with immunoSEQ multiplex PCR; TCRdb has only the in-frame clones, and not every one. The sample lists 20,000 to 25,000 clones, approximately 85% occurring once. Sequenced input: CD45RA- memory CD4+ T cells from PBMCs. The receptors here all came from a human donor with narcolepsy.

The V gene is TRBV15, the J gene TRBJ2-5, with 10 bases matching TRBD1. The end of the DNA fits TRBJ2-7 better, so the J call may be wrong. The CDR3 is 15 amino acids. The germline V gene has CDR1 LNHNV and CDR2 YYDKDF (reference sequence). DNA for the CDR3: TGTGCCACCAGCAGATCGGACAGGGGGGGCCACGAGCAGTACTTC. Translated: CATSRSDRGGHEQYF.

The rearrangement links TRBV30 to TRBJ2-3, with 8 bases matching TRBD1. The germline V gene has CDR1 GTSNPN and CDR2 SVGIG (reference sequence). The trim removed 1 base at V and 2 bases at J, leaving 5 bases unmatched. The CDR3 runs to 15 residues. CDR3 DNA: TGTGCCTGGAGTGCTCGACAGGGGACCACAGATACGCAGTATTTT. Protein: CAWSARQGTTDTQYF.

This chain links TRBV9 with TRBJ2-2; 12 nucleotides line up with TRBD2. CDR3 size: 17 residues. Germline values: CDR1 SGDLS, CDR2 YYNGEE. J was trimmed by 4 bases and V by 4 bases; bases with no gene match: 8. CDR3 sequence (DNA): TGTGCCAGCAGCCCAGCCCCTAGCGGGAGGGGCACCGGGGAGCTGTTTTTT. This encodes CASSPAPSGRGTGELFF.

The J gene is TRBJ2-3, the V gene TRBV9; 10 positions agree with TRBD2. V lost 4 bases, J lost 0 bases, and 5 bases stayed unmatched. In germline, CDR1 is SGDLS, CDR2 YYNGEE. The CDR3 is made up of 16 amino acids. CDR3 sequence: CASSFGLAVSTDTQYF. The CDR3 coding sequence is TGTGCCAGCAGCTTCGGACTAGCGGTTAGCACAGATACGCAGTATTTT.

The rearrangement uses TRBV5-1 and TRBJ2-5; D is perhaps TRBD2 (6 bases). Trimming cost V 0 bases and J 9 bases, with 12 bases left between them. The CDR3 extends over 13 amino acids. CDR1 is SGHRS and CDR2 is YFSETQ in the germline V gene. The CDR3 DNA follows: TGCGCCAGCAGCTTGGTAGGGGCGGGGTCCCAGTACTTC. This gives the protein CASSLVGAGSQYF.

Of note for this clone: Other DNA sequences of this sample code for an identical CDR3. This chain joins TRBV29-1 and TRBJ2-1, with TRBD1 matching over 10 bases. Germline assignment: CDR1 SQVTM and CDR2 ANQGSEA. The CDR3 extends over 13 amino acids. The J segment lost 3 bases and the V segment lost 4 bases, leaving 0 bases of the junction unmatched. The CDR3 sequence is CSVGTGGYNEQFF. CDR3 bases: TGCAGCGTTGGGACAGGGGGCTACAATGAGCAGTTCTTC.

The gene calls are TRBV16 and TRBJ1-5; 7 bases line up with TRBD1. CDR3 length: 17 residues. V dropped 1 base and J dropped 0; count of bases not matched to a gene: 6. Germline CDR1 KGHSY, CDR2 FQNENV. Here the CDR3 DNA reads TGTGCCAGCAGCCAATTCGGTGACAGGGATAGCAATCAGCCCCAGCATTTT. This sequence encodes CASSQFGDRDSNQPQHF.